These 29 T cell receptor beta chains originate from one sample sequenced in a study of shared clonotypes between healthy human individuals. Measured with immunoSEQ multiplex PCR; TCRdb has only the in-frame clones, and not every one. The sample consists of about 680,000 clones, approximately 75% of them appearing once. Sequencing was carried out using memory CD4+ T cells sorted from blood. Subset reported: CD45RA-negative fraction. The receptor set was obtained from a woman in her thirties in good health.

The genes are TRBV6-5 and TRBJ2-5; 9 nucleotides match TRBD1. The CDR3 has 15 amino acids. The germline gives CDR1 MNHEY, CDR2 SVGAGI. The junction had 7 bases not matched to a gene; V was cut back by 3 bases and J by 5 bases. CDR3 region: CASSYSGTGLETQYF. CDR3 coding DNA: TGTGCCAGCAGTTATTCCGGGACAGGGCTTGAGACCCAGTACTTC.

The V call is TRBV11-2, the J call TRBJ2-5; D is possibly TRBD1 (6 bases). The germline V gene has CDR1 SGHAT and CDR2 FQNNGV. V was clipped by 5 bases and J by 4 bases, with 17 bases between them. The CDR3 extends over 15 amino acids. CDR3 nucleotide sequence: TGTGCCAGCAGCCCAGCCCCACAGGGATTAGAGACCCAGTACTTC. This sequence encodes CASSPAPQGLETQYF.

This chain connects TRBV28 to TRBJ2-7, with 11 nucleotides matching TRBD2. The CDR3 spans 15 residues. Per the germline V gene, CDR1 is MDHEN and CDR2 is SYDVKM. V shed 3 bases, J shed 6 bases, and the junction held 7 bases outside the gene matches. The CDR3 DNA reads as TGTGCCAGCAGTTTTCAACTAGCGGGAGTGGGCGAGCAGTACTTC. This translates into CASSFQLAGVGEQYF. Full variable domain (outside the CDR3, taken from reference TRBV28 and TRBJ2-7): DVKVTQSSRYLVKRTGEKVFLECVQDMDHENMFWYRQDPGLGLRLIYFSYDVKMKEKGDIPEGYSVSREKKERFSLILESASTNQTSMYLCASSFQLAGVGEQYFGPGTRLTVT.

The sample holds a few counts of this clone. This sequence joins TRBV28 and TRBJ2-7, with unresolved D. V was trimmed by 10 bases and J by 6 bases, leaving 13 bases between them. Germline lookup yields CDR1 MDHEN and CDR2 SYDVKM. This CDR3 contains 11 residues. The CDR3 sequence is CATVVSFEQYF. In nucleotides, the CDR3 is TGTGCCACCGTAGTTAGTTTCGAGCAGTACTTC.

This clone appeared a single time. This rearrangement joins TRBV6-6 to TRBJ2-7, with D possibly being TRBD2 (5 bases). The germline V gene has CDR1 MNHNY and CDR2 SVGAGI (reference sequence). The CDR3 spans 12 residues. The germline V and J ends were trimmed by 8 bases and 4 bases, with 12 bases remaining between them. As DNA, the CDR3 is TGTGCCAGCGGGAGACTGGATTACGAGCAGTACTTC. Translated, it gives CASGRLDYEQYF.

This clone was observed once. The chain combines TRBV27 with TRBJ2-2, with 13 positions matching TRBD2. The J segment lost 3 bases and the V segment lost 3 bases, leaving 7 bases of the junction unmatched. Per the germline V gene, CDR1 is MNHEY and CDR2 is SMNVEV (reference sequence). The CDR3 has 18 amino acids. CDR3 protein: CASSLGTSGAGDTGELFF. In DNA form, the CDR3 reads TGTGCCAGCAGTTTGGGGACTAGCGGGGCGGGGGACACCGGGGAGCTGTTTTTT.

The chain has TRBV28 and TRBJ2-7, with a weak D call TRBD2 (6 bases). Germline V gives CDR1 MDHEN, CDR2 SYDVKM. V was clipped by 6 bases and J by 2 bases, with 14 bases between them. The CDR3 has 14 amino acids. The CDR3 region has the DNA TGTGCCAGCAGGAAGCCCGGACTAACCTACGAGCAGTACTTC. Protein: CASRKPGLTYEQYF.

This clone was observed a single time. The rearrangement joins TRBV9 to TRBJ1-1, with 10 nucleotides matching TRBD1. V gave up 3 bases and J gave up 3 bases; unmatched junction bases: 2. This CDR3 spans 14 amino acids. CDR1 is SGDLS and CDR2 is YYNGEE in the germline V gene. The CDR3, as DNA: TGTGCCAGCAGCGGGGGGACAGGGGACACTGAAGCTTTCTTT. Translating it yields CASSGGTGDTEAFF.

The chain links TRBV6-5 to TRBJ2-1; 7 bases agree with TRBD1. The CDR3 has 14 amino acids. CDR1 and CDR2 from the germline V gene are MNHEY and SVGAGI. V lost 2 bases to trimming and J lost 7 bases; unmatched junction nucleotides: 5. CDR3 DNA sequence: TGTGCCAGCAGTTACGACAGGGTTGGGAATGAGCAGTTCTTC. This gives the protein CASSYDRVGNEQFF.

This chain uses TRBV12-5 with TRBJ1-1, with D possibly matching TRBD1 (5 bases). V dropped 3 bases and J dropped 0 bases, with 17 bases sitting between them. This CDR3 contains 17 residues. Per the germline V gene, CDR1 is LGHNT and CDR2 is FRNRAP. The CDR3 is CASGFTPPGRMNTEAFF. The CDR3 nucleotides read TGTGCTAGTGGTTTTACCCCCCCGGGGCGGATGAACACTGAAGCTTTCTTT.

This chain joins TRBV27 and TRBJ2-7; TRBD1 agrees at 10 bases. V shed 7 bases, J shed 2 bases, and the junction held 8 bases outside the gene matches. There are 15 residues in the CDR3. Germline V gene data show CDR1 as MNHEY and CDR2 as SMNVEV (reference sequence). CDR3 region: CASTRGTGVPYEQYF. For the CDR3, the DNA is TGTGCCAGCACCCGGGGGACAGGGGTACCCTACGAGCAGTACTTC.

The gene calls are TRBV7-2 and TRBJ2-3; the D call may be TRBD1 or TRBD2 (5 bases each). CDR1 SGHTA and CDR2 FQGNSA come from the germline V gene. Deletions cut 6 bases from V and 1 base from J, with 17 bases between. The CDR3 loop spans 16 amino acids. CDR3 residues: CASSYRRLGGTDTQYF. Written as DNA, the CDR3 is TGTGCCAGCAGTTATAGGAGACTGGGGGGCACAGATACGCAGTATTTT.

The rearrangement uses TRBV5-1 and TRBJ2-1; 9 nucleotides agree with TRBD1. This CDR3 region has 15 residues. The germline gives CDR1 SGHRS, CDR2 YFSETQ. V dropped 4 bases and J dropped 6; count of bases not matched to a gene: 8. CDR3 DNA sequence: TGCGCCAGCAGCGGACAGGGACAGGGTGTCAATGAGCAGTTCTTC. Encoded protein: CASSGQGQGVNEQFF. Full variable domain (rest looked up from reference TRBV5-1 and TRBJ2-1): KAGVTQTPRYLIKTRGQQVTLSCSPISGHRSVSWYQQTPGQGLQFLFEYFSETQRNKGNFPGRFSGRQFSNSRSEMNVSTLELGDSALYLCASSGQGQGVNEQFFGPGTRLTVL.

CDR3 region: CASSPDRSGELFF. The DNA for the CDR3 is TGTGCCAGCTCACCGGACCGAAGCGGGGAGCTGTTTTTT. This sequence joins TRBV18 and TRBJ2-2; D is uncertain. The germline V gene has CDR1 KGHSH and CDR2 LQKENI. This CDR3 region has 13 residues. V was shortened by 3 bases and J by 7 bases, with 9 bases between the two germline ends.

The V and J genes are TRBV7-9 and TRBJ2-7, with D tentatively TRBD2 (5 bases). The CDR3 is made up of 13 amino acids. Germline loops: CDR1 SEHNR, CDR2 FQNEAQ (reference sequence). V was pared by 5 bases and J by 6 bases, with 14 bases between. The CDR3 nucleotides are TGTGCCAGCAGCACCGCGGGTATAACCGAGCAGTACTTC. Its protein is CASSTAGITEQYF.

DNA for the CDR3: TGTGCCAGCAGCCCCGATCGGGGCAGGGATACGCAGTATTTT. The encoded protein is CASSPDRGRDTQYF. The chain uses TRBV7-9 and TRBJ2-3; D tentatively fits TRBD1 or TRBD2 (5 bases each). Germline V gene lookup returns CDR1 SEHNR and CDR2 FQNEAQ (reference sequence). The CDR3 runs 14 residues. V was cut by 5 bases and J by 6 bases, with 15 bases left in between.

This clone came up many times. The sample contains more than one DNA sequence encoding this CDR3. The J gene is TRBJ1-4, the V gene TRBV18, with D hard to call. CDR1 and CDR2 (germline): KGHSH, LQKENI. The CDR3 is 13 residues long. The germline V and J ends were trimmed by 6 bases and 3 bases, with 8 bases remaining between them. The DNA of the CDR3 is TGTGCCAGCTCTCTGGACTCTAATGAAAAACTGTTTTTT. Translating gives CASSLDSNEKLFF. The entire variable domain, with the rest obtained from reference TRBV18 and TRBJ1-4, is as follows: NAGVMQNPRHLVRRRGQEARLRCSPMKGHSHVYWYRQLPEEGLKFMVYLQKENIIDESGMPKERFSAEFPKEGPSILRIQQVVRGDSAAYFCASSLDSNEKLFFGSGTQLSVL.

This chain uses TRBV27 with TRBJ2-1, with D perhaps TRBD1 (6 bases). The CDR3 totals 14 residues. Germline V lookup: CDR1 MNHEY, CDR2 SMNVEV (reference sequence). The ends were cut back, 6 bases at V and 0 bases at J, with 9 bases in the middle. DNA of the CDR3: TGTGCCAGCAGAGGGGACAACTCCTACAATGAGCAGTTCTTC. This translates into CASRGDNSYNEQFF.

V gene TRBV6-5 combines with J gene TRBJ2-7, with TRBD2 identical over 8 bases. The CDR3 runs to 14 residues. Germline lookup yields CDR1 MNHEY and CDR2 SVGAGI. J was trimmed by 0 bases and V by 5 bases; bases with no gene match: 3. The CDR3 spells CASSRGLVSYEQYF. The CDR3 nucleotides are TGTGCCAGCAGTCGGGGACTAGTCTCCTACGAGCAGTACTTC.

The V gene is TRBV5-4, the J gene TRBJ2-3; D is ambiguous. The V and J ends lost 2 bases and 4 bases respectively, with 8 bases between them. The CDR3 is 13 amino acids. Germline values: CDR1 SGHNT, CDR2 YYREEE (reference sequence). The CDR3 protein is CASSFGGSDTQYF. The CDR3 region has the DNA TGTGCCAGCAGCTTCGGCGGATCAGATACGCAGTATTTT.

J is TRBJ2-3 and V is TRBV11-1; D may be TRBD2 (5 bases). The germline CDR1 and CDR2 sequences are SGHAT and FQDESV (reference sequence). Trimming removed 3 bases from V and 1 base from J, with 11 bases in between. The CDR3 loop spans 15 amino acids. The CDR3 loop reads CASSLYSDRTDTQYF. DNA for the CDR3: TGTGCCAGCAGCTTGTATAGCGATCGCACAGATACGCAGTATTTT.

This clone appeared a few times. The CDR3 reads CASSFYFTSGSGNEQFF. The CDR3 DNA is TGCGCCAGCAGCTTTTACTTTACTAGCGGGAGTGGGAATGAGCAGTTCTTC. The chain combines TRBV5-1 with TRBJ2-1, with 11 positions matching TRBD2. This CDR3 comprises 17 residues. Germline trimming cut 2 bases from V and 7 bases from J; bases unmatched to any gene: 11. Germline lookup yields CDR1 SGHRS and CDR2 YFSETQ.

The chain couples TRBV18 to TRBJ1-2; 7 nucleotides match TRBD1. J gave up 3 bases and V 3 bases, and 10 bases lay outside the gene matches. Germline V CDR1 and CDR2: KGHSH, LQKENI. This CDR3 is built from 16 residues. CDR3 amino acids: CASSPMGQKSDYGYTF. The CDR3 DNA is TGTGCCAGCTCACCCATGGGACAGAAGTCTGACTATGGCTACACCTTC. Variable domain in full (rest from reference TRBV18 and TRBJ1-2): NAGVMQNPRHLVRRRGQEARLRCSPMKGHSHVYWYRQLPEEGLKFMVYLQKENIIDESGMPKERFSAEFPKEGPSILRIQQVVRGDSAAYFCASSPMGQKSDYGYTFGSGTRLTVV.

CDR3 nucleotide sequence: TGTGCCAGCAGCCCTGACCGGGTTCTGGGCACTGAAGCTTTCTTT. The encoded protein is CASSPDRVLGTEAFF. The chain uses TRBV28 and TRBJ1-1; D ambiguous. V was shortened by 6 bases and J by 4 bases, with 18 bases between the two germline ends. Germline loops: CDR1 MDHEN, CDR2 SYDVKM. This CDR3 spans 15 amino acids.

The chain is built from TRBV5-1 and TRBJ2-5; 7 bases map to TRBD1. Germline CDR1 is SGHRS and CDR2 is YFSETQ. The CDR3 has 12 residues. V shed 5 bases, J shed 5 bases, and the junction held 3 bases outside the gene matches. For the CDR3, the DNA is TGCGCCAGCAGGGGGACAGCGGAGACCCAGTACTTC. It encodes CASRGTAETQYF.

The V and J genes are TRBV2 and TRBJ1-5; TRBD1 matches 11 bases. V lost 6 bases and J lost 6; bases outside the gene matches: 4. Germline CDR1 is SNHLY and CDR2 is FYNNEI. CDR3 size: 14 residues. The CDR3 DNA sequence: TGTGCCAGCAGCGGGACAGGGGGGTTTCAGCCCCAGCATTTT. Amino acid sequence: CASSGTGGFQPQHF. The whole variable domain, filled in from reference TRBV2 and TRBJ1-5, reads EPEVTQTPSHQVTQMGQEVILRCVPISNHLYFYWYRQILGQKVEFLVSFYNNEISEKSEIFDDQFSVERPDGSNFTLKIRSTKLEDSAMYFCASSGTGGFQPQHFGDGTRLSIL.

As concerns this clone: Within the sample, other DNA sequences also encode this same CDR3. The chain is built from TRBV5-1 and TRBJ2-3; 7 nucleotides align to TRBD1. The V gene end was trimmed by 4 bases and the J gene end by 1 base; junction bases not matched to a gene: 3. This CDR3 has 14 amino acids. Germline V gene data show CDR1 as SGHRS and CDR2 as YFSETQ. In DNA, the CDR3 is TGCGCCAGCAGCATCGGACAGGGCACAGATACGCAGTATTTT. Translating gives CASSIGQGTDTQYF.

This clone was seen a single time. CDR3 protein: CASSSTVSYEQYF. As DNA, the CDR3 is TGTGCCAGCAGTTCGACAGTATCCTACGAGCAGTACTTC. V and J are TRBV27 and TRBJ2-7, with a tentative D call TRBD1 (5 bases). Germline CDR1 reads MNHEY; CDR2 reads SMNVEV (reference sequence). The CDR3 length is 13 residues. With 4 bases removed from V and 1 base from J, the gap between germline ends came to 8 bases.

The rearrangement joins TRBV5-1 to TRBJ2-5, with a tentative D call TRBD1 (6 bases). V was shortened by 5 bases and J by 0 bases, with 14 bases between the two germline ends. Germline V CDR1 and CDR2: SGHRS, YFSETQ. The CDR3 is made up of 15 amino acids. CDR3 nucleotides: TGCGCCAGCAGTCCCAGGGGCCAATACCAAGAGACCCAGTACTTC. It is translated as CASSPRGQYQETQYF.